This passage covers 4 T cell receptor beta chains from one sample sequenced in a study of tumor-infiltrating lymphocytes in primary liver carcinoma. Starting material of 400 to 600 ng total RNA yielded TCR beta cDNA via a constant-region primer. Three nested multiplex PCR rounds, a slightly modified ARM-PCR, produced the libraries for TCR beta. Two initial PCR rounds of about 10 cycles each paired TRBV1-TRBV30 forward primers with a C-beta reverse primer. From the multiplex PCR reads, TCRdb called clonotypes with MiXCR, one entry per CDR3 protein. Of roughly 100,000 distinct CDR3 sequences listed, approximately 78% are singletons. RNA and DNA were co-extracted from about 20-30 mg of unsorted bulk tissue. The sequencing input was liver tumor tissue from sampling region 3. The subset is: tumor region T3, left-lateral pole. The source of these receptors is a middle-aged man with primary liver carcinoma and hepatitis B virus infection.

Note on this clonotype: This is likely a read error, given that the CDR3 carries no conserved phenylalanine or tryptophan at its end. Because the CDR3's place on the DNA is in doubt, the DNA is left out and the CDR3 is given as listed by TCRdb. The chain recombines TRBV6-5 with TRBJ2-7; the D segment call TRBD1 is taken from the table without a DNA check. The germline CDR1 and CDR2 sequences are MNHEY and SVGAGI. With termini counted, the CDR3 has 15 amino acids. The CDR3 loop is CVSSYSPQGGYEQYC.

This clonotype was counted at least ten times. The chain links TRBV28 to TRBJ2-3, with D possibly matching TRBD2 (5 bases). The CDR3 is 16 residues long. Looked up from germline, CDR1 is MDHEN and CDR2 is SYDVKM. V lost 6 bases to trimming and J lost 1 base, with 17 bases between them. This CDR3 reads CASSSGRAAGTDTQYF. CDR3 DNA sequence: TGTGCCAGCAGCTCCGGGCGGGCGGCTGGCACAGATACGCAGTATTTT.

Worth noting for this clonotype: Since the CDR3 does not end with the conserved phenylalanine or tryptophan, this likely comes from a read error. The chain links TRBV6-6 to TRBJ1-1; 8 positions agree with TRBD1. The CDR3 consists of 13 residues. Germline CDR1 MNHNY, CDR2 SVGAGI (reference sequence). CDR3 sequence: CASSTGGTTGAFV. CDR3 sequence (DNA): TGTGCCAGCAGCACAGGGGGGACAACTGGAGCTTTCGTT.

The chain uses TRBV29-1 and TRBJ2-7; D remains unclear. In germline, CDR1 is SQVTM, CDR2 ANQGSEA. This CDR3 region has 14 residues. The CDR3 coding sequence is TGCAGTATATGGACGGCTCAAACGTCCTACGAGCAGTACTTC. Translated, it gives CSIWTAQTSYEQYF.